This T cell receptor (beta chain) was sequenced during a study of control samples from healthy donors and cancer patients. This clone showed up just once. The repertoire was sequenced with immunoSEQ multiplex PCR; TCRdb's copy has only in-frame clones and lacks some. The sample records 150,000 to 200,000 clones, 96% being singletons. The CDR3 sequence is 15 residues long. Trimming shortened V by 5 bases and J by 4 bases, and 18 bases separated the two germline ends. Germline V gene sequence: CDR1 SGHVS, CDR2 FQNEAQ. The sequence was collected from a woman in her thirties in good health. The J gene is TRBJ2-7, the V gene TRBV7-8, with D perhaps matching TRBD2 (6 bases). Sequenced sample: blood. This CDR3 reads CASSLAGGMSYEQYF. DNA for the CDR3: TGTGCCAGCAGCCTGGCTGGGGGGATGTCATACGAGCAGTACTTC.